Below, 21 T cell receptor beta chains from the same sample are listed, as sequenced in a study of T cell repertoires in cytomegalovirus infection. MiXCR, run by TCRdb on the reads, gives a single entry per CDR3 protein. Of around 740,000 distinct CDR3 sequences listed, 35% are singletons. The sequenced sample consisted of PBMCs. The source of these receptors is a human donor in good health (CMV status not recorded). Some clones in this sample may be carry-over from other donors' samples.

This chain uses TRBV19 with TRBJ1-5; no clear D. In germline, CDR1 is LNHDA, CDR2 SQIVND (reference sequence). The V end was cut by 4 bases, the J end by 3 bases, with 10 bases between. The CDR3 is made up of 14 amino acids. The CDR3 region is CASSRVASNQPQHF. For the CDR3, the DNA is TGTGCCAGTAGTAGGGTGGCTTCCAATCAGCCCCAGCATTTT.

Concerning this clonotype itself: Just one base apart from a much larger clone, this may be a read error. This chain connects TRBV7-9 to TRBJ2-3; no reliable D call. This CDR3 is built from 13 residues. V was clipped by 8 bases and J by 4 bases, with 13 bases between them. Germline V gives CDR1 SEHNR, CDR2 FQNEAQ (reference sequence). In DNA, the CDR3 is TGTGCCAGCTGTCGGGTCGTCTCAGATACGCAGTATTTT. As protein: CASCRVVSDTQYF.

The genes are TRBV6-1 and TRBJ1-5; D not resolved. The germline V gene has CDR1 MNHNS and CDR2 SASEGT. CDR3 size: 15 residues. V gave up 2 bases and J gave up 3 bases, with 11 bases separating them. CDR3: CASSELGGNNQPQHF. In DNA form, the CDR3 reads TGTGCCAGCAGTGAATTAGGTGGCAACAATCAGCCCCAGCATTTT.

The chain recombines TRBV27 with TRBJ1-1, with D perhaps matching TRBD1 (6 bases). Germline CDR1 is MNHEY and CDR2 is SMNVEV (reference sequence). This CDR3 is built from 18 residues. With 5 bases removed from V and 2 bases from J, the gap between germline ends came to 24 bases. This CDR3 reads CASSPNRGSGFLNTEAFF. The CDR3 nucleotides read TGTGCCAGCAGTCCAAATAGGGGGTCGGGGTTCCTCAACACTGAAGCTTTCTTT.

A few counts support this clonotype. This sequence joins TRBV12-3 or TRBV12-4 and TRBJ1-2; a weak D match, TRBD1 (6 bases). CDR3 length: 17 residues. The V gene lost 2 bases and the J gene lost 8 bases, with 24 bases spanning the gap. CDR3 in DNA: TGTGCCAGCAGTTTAAACACAGGGCGCAATGTTGGACGGGGCTACACCTTC. This gives the protein CASSLNTGRNVGRGYTF.

Only a few counts were recorded for this clonotype. The V and J genes are TRBV27 and TRBJ1-5; 10 bases fit TRBD1. The CDR3 sequence is 14 residues long. The V and J ends lost 5 bases and 5 bases, in that order; junction bases with no gene match: 3. Per the germline V gene, CDR1 is MNHEY and CDR2 is SMNVEV (reference sequence). The CDR3 loop is CASSRDRGDQPQHF. In DNA, the CDR3 is TGTGCCAGCAGTAGGGACAGGGGAGATCAGCCCCAGCATTTT.

The J gene is TRBJ2-6, the V gene TRBV9, with D perhaps TRBD1 or TRBD2 (5 bases each). The V end lost 4 bases, the J end lost 1 base, and 18 bases lay between the germline ends. Germline V lookup: CDR1 SGDLS, CDR2 YYNGEE. The CDR3 runs 18 residues. The CDR3 here is CASSSRRDVRSGANVLTF. DNA of the CDR3: TGTGCCAGCAGCTCCCGCCGGGACGTAAGGTCTGGGGCCAACGTCCTGACTTTC. Full variable domain (remainder filled in from reference TRBV9 and TRBJ2-6): DSGVTQTPKHLITATGQRVTLRCSPRSGDLSVYWYQQSLDQGLQFLIQYYNGEERAKGNILERFSAQQFPDLHSELNLSSLELGDSALYFCASSSRRDVRSGANVLTFGAGSRLTVL.

This clonotype has ten or more counts. The chain uses TRBV7-2 and TRBJ1-1, with D unclear. The CDR3 loop spans 14 amino acids. Trimming stripped 5 bases from V and 2 bases from J, with 12 bases between. Germline assignment: CDR1 SGHTA and CDR2 FQGNSA. For the CDR3, the DNA is TGTGCCAGCAGCGGCAACCTACTAAACACTGAAGCTTTCTTT. This translates into CASSGNLLNTEAFF. The whole variable domain, filled in from reference TRBV7-2 and TRBJ1-1, reads GAGVSQSPSNKVTEKGKDVELRCDPISGHTALYWYRQSLGQGLEFLIYFQGNSAPDKSGLPSDRFSAERTGGSVSTLTIQRTQQEDSAVYLCASSGNLLNTEAFFGQGTRLTVV.

The chain is built from TRBV5-4 and TRBJ2-7; a weak D match, TRBD1 (6 bases). Trimming removed 0 bases from V and 9 bases from J, with 13 bases in between. Germline V gives CDR1 SGHNT, CDR2 YYREEE (reference sequence). This CDR3 is 13 amino acids long. The CDR3 nucleotides are TGTGCCAGCAGCTTGGCAAGAGGACAGATGCAGTACTTC. Translation gives CASSLARGQMQYF.

The chain carries TRBV19 and TRBJ1-1; tentatively, D is TRBD1 (6 bases). CDR3 length: 13 amino acids. V shed 6 bases and J shed 3 bases, with 11 bases lying between them. Germline-derived CDR1 and CDR2 are LNHDA and SQIVND (reference sequence). For the CDR3, the DNA is TGTGCCAGTAGACAGGGTCCCGACACTGAAGCTTTCTTT. This codes for CASRQGPDTEAFF.

The chain links TRBV5-1 to TRBJ1-5; TRBD1 agrees at 11 bases. There are 14 residues in the CDR3. Losses at the gene ends were 4 bases for V and 6 bases for J; bases not matched to a gene: 3. Germline values: CDR1 SGHRS, CDR2 YFSETQ. This CDR3 is CASSLGQGAQPQHF. DNA of the CDR3: TGCGCCAGCAGCCTCGGACAGGGGGCTCAGCCCCAGCATTTT.

The sample holds a few counts of this clonotype. This chain links TRBV5-4 with TRBJ2-2; TRBD2 agrees at 9 bases. Trimming took 6 bases from V and 0 from J; bases not matched to a gene: 3. This CDR3 is 15 amino acids long. Germline-derived CDR1 and CDR2 are SGHNT and YYREEE (reference sequence). CDR3 bases: TGTGCCAGCAACCTAGCGGGGACGAACACCGGGGAGCTGTTTTTT. It translates to CASNLAGTNTGELFF.

This clonotype was seen ten or more times. CDR3 loop: CASSWDRIIQETQYF. The CDR3 DNA reads as TGTGCCAGCAGCTGGGACAGAATAATCCAAGAGACCCAGTACTTC. V gene TRBV7-2 combines with J gene TRBJ2-5; 7 nucleotides agree with TRBD1. The germline V gene encodes CDR1 SGHTA and CDR2 FQGNSA. The J segment lost 1 base and the V segment lost 4 bases, leaving 6 bases of the junction unmatched. The CDR3 has 15 amino acids. Drawing the rest from reference TRBV7-2 and TRBJ2-5, the complete variable domain is GAGVSQSPSNKVTEKGKDVELRCDPISGHTALYWYRQSLGQGLEFLIYFQGNSAPDKSGLPSDRFSAERTGGSVSTLTIQRTQQEDSAVYLCASSWDRIIQETQYFGPGTRLLVL.

CDR3 coding DNA: TGCGCCAGCAGCTTGGGAAGACTAGCGGGAGGAGAGACCCAGTACTTC. It encodes CASSLGRLAGGETQYF. The V and J genes are TRBV5-1 and TRBJ2-5; 13 bases fit TRBD2. This CDR3 contains 16 residues. J was trimmed by 4 bases and V by 0 bases; bases with no gene match: 3. CDR1 SGHRS and CDR2 YFSETQ come from the germline V gene.

This clonotype has only one observation. This sequence may be a read error, since a much larger clone differs from it by one base. The V gene is TRBV4-3, the J gene TRBJ2-3; D ambiguous. In germline, CDR1 is LGHNA, CDR2 YSLEER. The V and J ends lost 4 bases and 4 bases respectively, with 18 bases between them. This CDR3 spans 16 amino acids. The DNA for the CDR3 is TGCGCCAGCAGCCTAGAGGTGGGCAAAGCCGCAGATACGCAGTATTTT. Protein product: CASSLEVGKAADTQYF.

V is TRBV6-1 and J is TRBJ1-1; 10 bases align to TRBD1. The CDR3 spans 17 residues. The germline V gene has CDR1 MNHNS and CDR2 SASEGT. V was pared by 3 bases and J by 1 base, with 8 bases of the junction left unmatched. CDR3 DNA: TGTGCCAGCAGTGACCCCCGGGACAGGGGACCGAACACTGAAGCTTTCTTT. This encodes CASSDPRDRGPNTEAFF.

Only a few counts were recorded for this clonotype. The chain links TRBV10-3 to TRBJ1-4; possible D gene TRBD1, 5 bases. CDR1 ENHRY and CDR2 SYGVKD come from the germline V gene. Trimming shortened V by 0 bases and J by 4 bases, and 9 bases separated the two germline ends. The CDR3 totals 15 residues. CDR3 amino acids: CAISESGVLNEKLFF. The DNA of the CDR3 is TGTGCCATCAGTGAGTCGGGGGTCCTTAATGAAAAACTGTTTTTT.

On this clonotype itself: The conserved phenylalanine or tryptophan normally closing the CDR3 is absent here, so this likely arose from a read error. The DNA is omitted, as the CDR3 cannot be located on it reliably, and the CDR3 follows TCRdb's listing. This chain links TRBV12-3 or TRBV12-4 with TRBJ2-1; the table gives TRBD2 as D, unverified against the DNA. A total of 18 residues make up the CDR3, ends included. CDR3 sequence: CASSPRQRTRPSYNEQLL.

This clonotype was observed a handful of times. The J gene is TRBJ1-2, the V gene TRBV11-2; D gene uncertain. The CDR3 has 15 amino acids. CDR1 SGHAT and CDR2 FQNNGV come from the germline V gene. V lost 1 base to trimming and J lost 8 bases, with 17 bases between them. CDR3 nucleotides: TGTGCCAGCAGCTTAGTATCGGCGGGGTTCGAGGGCTACACCTTC. It codes for CASSLVSAGFEGYTF.

This clonotype was detected only a few times. The J gene is TRBJ2-7, the V gene TRBV28; 7 bases are a match to TRBD1. The germline gives CDR1 MDHEN, CDR2 SYDVKM. Trimming at V came to 2 bases and at J to 6 bases, leaving 10 bases not matched to a gene. The CDR3 runs to 15 residues. CDR3 protein: CASSLGGQRPSEQYF. The CDR3 nucleotides read TGTGCCAGCAGTTTAGGGGGACAGAGACCCTCCGAGCAGTACTTC. The whole variable domain, remainder taken from reference TRBV28 and TRBJ2-7, is DVKVTQSSRYLVKRTGEKVFLECVQDMDHENMFWYRQDPGLGLRLIYFSYDVKMKEKGDIPEGYSVSREKKERFSLILESASTNQTSMYLCASSLGGQRPSEQYFGPGTRLTVT.

This clonotype was seen a few times. The rearrangement uses TRBV6-1 and TRBJ2-1; the D gene is possibly TRBD2 (6 bases). V lost 8 bases and J 10 bases, leaving 18 bases between the germline ends. The CDR3 runs 13 residues. Germline V gives CDR1 MNHNS, CDR2 SASEGT. This CDR3 is CASAGTGRGEQFF. In nucleotides, the CDR3 is TGTGCCAGCGCGGGGACTGGTCGCGGGGAGCAGTTCTTC.